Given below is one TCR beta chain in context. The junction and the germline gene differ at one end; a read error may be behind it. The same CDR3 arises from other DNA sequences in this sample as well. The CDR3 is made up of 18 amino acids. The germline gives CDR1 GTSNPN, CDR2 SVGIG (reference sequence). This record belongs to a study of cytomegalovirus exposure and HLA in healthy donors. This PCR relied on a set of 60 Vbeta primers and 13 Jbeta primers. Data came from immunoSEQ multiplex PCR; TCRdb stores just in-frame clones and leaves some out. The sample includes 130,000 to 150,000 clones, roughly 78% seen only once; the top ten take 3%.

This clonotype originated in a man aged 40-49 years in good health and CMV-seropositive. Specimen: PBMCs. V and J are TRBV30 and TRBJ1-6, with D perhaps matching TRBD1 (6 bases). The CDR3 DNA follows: TGTGCCTGGACTAACCCCCTTAACAGGGACACCTATAATTCCCCCCTCCACTTT. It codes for CAWTNPLNRDTYNSPLHF.